A selection of T cell receptor beta chains follows, all from one sample in a study of blood T cell repertoires in COVID-19. Generated by immunoSEQ multiplex PCR, the TCRdb table keeps only in-frame clones and is missing some. The data hold fewer than 75,000 clones, with approximately 87% observed a single time. Sequences were obtained from peripheral blood. The receptors stem from a man between 45 and 60 years old with active COVID-19. Both conserved end residues are part of each CDR3. A D gene is named only where the DNA matches it firmly. The listing skips clone size in some rows; elsewhere it reads once, few, many or a size class.

cdr3_aa cdr3_nt clone_size v_call d_call j_call
CASSSVVAGDYEQYF TGTGCCAGCAGCAGCGTAGTAGCGGGGGACTACGAGCAGTACTTC NA TRBV13 TRBD2 TRBJ2-7
CASSSRDASSYNEQFF TGTGCCAGCAGCTCGCGGGACGCCAGCTCCTACAATGAGCAGTTCTTC NA TRBV7-3 NA TRBJ2-1
CASSKDRVENSPLHF TGTGCCAGCAGTAAGGACAGGGTAGAGAATTCACCCCTCCACTTT NA TRBV2 TRBD1 TRBJ1-6
CASSLGGPDSNQPQHF TGTGCCAGCAGCTTGGGAGGGCCAGACAGCAATCAGCCCCAGCATTTT NA TRBV5-4 NA TRBJ1-5
CASSQEREGQETQYF TGTGCCAGCAGCCAAGAGCGGGAGGGCCAAGAGACCCAGTACTTC few TRBV4-2 TRBD2 TRBJ2-5
CASSLRQGSNTIYF TGCGCCAGCAGCCTCAGACAGGGTAGCAACACCATATATTTT many TRBV5-1 TRBD1 TRBJ1-3
CASSWTTATYGYTF TGTGCCAGCAGCTGGACGACAGCCACCTATGGCTACACCTTC NA TRBV7-9 NA TRBJ1-2
CASRVQGNQPQHF TGTGCCAGCAGAGTACAGGGCAATCAGCCCCAGCATTTT NA TRBV6-6 NA TRBJ1-5
CAWSGAYRGRGGYTF TGTGCCTGGAGTGGAGCTTACAGGGGGCGCGGGGGCTACACCTTC NA TRBV30 TRBD1 TRBJ1-2
CASSYHGRGTNSPLHF TGTGCCAGCAGTTATCATGGCAGGGGAACTAATTCACCCCTCCACTTT NA TRBV6-5 NA TRBJ1-6
CASSSLAGGPPKYQETQYF TGTGCCAGCAGTTCCCTAGCGGGGGGGCCCCCCAAGTACCAAGAGACCCAGTACTTC NA TRBV27 TRBD2 TRBJ2-5
CAWSVRVASGYTF TGTGCCTGGAGTGTACGGGTGGCGAGCGGCTACACCTTC NA TRBV30 NA TRBJ1-2
CASSQNQGPTEAFF TGTGCCAGCAGCCAAAATCAGGGCCCCACTGAAGCTTTCTTT NA TRBV4-2 NA TRBJ1-1
CASSVDSSGELFF TGTGCCAGCAGTGTAGATAGCTCCGGGGAGCTGTTTTTT NA TRBV2 NA TRBJ2-2
CASSEWTELSSYNEQFF TGTGCCAGCAGTGAGTGGACAGAACTAAGCTCCTACAATGAGCAGTTCTTC NA TRBV6-1 NA TRBJ2-1
CASSTHRGSYNEQFF TGTGCCAGCAGTACCCATAGGGGGTCCTACAATGAGCAGTTCTTC NA TRBV6-2/TRBV6-3 NA TRBJ2-1
CASTRGGTPYEQYF TGTGCCAGCACCCGGGGGGGAACTCCCTACGAGCAGTACTTC NA TRBV27 TRBD2 TRBJ2-7
CASSPGGAETQYF TGTGCCAGCTCACCCGGAGGGGCGGAGACCCAGTACTTC few TRBV18 NA TRBJ2-5
CASSPGDGRYSYNEQFF TGTGCCAGCAGCCCAGGGGACGGGAGGTACTCCTACAATGAGCAGTTCTTC NA TRBV7-9 NA TRBJ2-1
CASSLGQGWNIQYF TGCGCCAGCAGCTTGGGACAGGGGTGGAACATTCAGTACTTC NA TRBV5-1 TRBD1 TRBJ2-4
CACQQGKLAKNIQYF TGTGCCTGCCAACAGGGGAAATTGGCCAAAAACATTCAGTACTTC NA TRBV30 TRBD1 TRBJ2-4
CASSFLAGGTYEQYF TGTGCCAGCAGCTTTCTAGCGGGGGGGACCTACGAGCAGTACTTC NA TRBV7-2 TRBD2 TRBJ2-7
CASSLSAGQETQYF TGTGCCAGCAGTTTATCAGCGGGGCAAGAGACCCAGTACTTC NA TRBV27 TRBD2 TRBJ2-5
CASSQDLGGRAVGIF TGCGCCAGCAGCCAAGATCTGGGCGGGAGGGCCGTAGGGATCTTC NA TRBV4-3 TRBD2 TRBJ2-1
CASSVGLTGAGTEAFF TGTGCCAGCAGCGTAGGCCTTACAGGGGCGGGCACTGAAGCTTTCTTT NA TRBV9 TRBD1 TRBJ1-1
CASSPWASSGNTIYF TGTGCCAGCAGCCCATGGGCAAGCTCTGGAAACACCATATATTTT once TRBV6-5 NA TRBJ1-3
CASKTGEMNTEAFF TGTGCCTCTAAGACAGGGGAGATGAACACTGAAGCTTTCTTT NA TRBV19 TRBD1 TRBJ1-1
CASSWSGVGANVLTF TGTGCCAGCAGCTGGTCGGGGGTTGGGGCCAACGTCCTGACTTTC NA TRBV5-4 NA TRBJ2-6
CSARIGGSYEQYF TGCAGCGCCCGGATAGGCGGCTCCTACGAGCAGTACTTC NA TRBV29-1 NA TRBJ2-7
CASSEVPTGGRFAEAFF TGTGCCAGCAGTGAAGTCCCCACAGGGGGTAGGTTCGCTGAAGCTTTCTTT NA TRBV6-1 TRBD1 TRBJ1-1
CASSRAGGPYNEQFF TGTGCCAGTAGTAGGGCGGGGGGGCCGTACAATGAGCAGTTCTTC NA TRBV19 TRBD2 TRBJ2-1
CASSQGIQGYGYTF TGCGCCAGCAGCCAAGGGATACAGGGCTATGGCTACACCTTC NA TRBV4-1 NA TRBJ1-2